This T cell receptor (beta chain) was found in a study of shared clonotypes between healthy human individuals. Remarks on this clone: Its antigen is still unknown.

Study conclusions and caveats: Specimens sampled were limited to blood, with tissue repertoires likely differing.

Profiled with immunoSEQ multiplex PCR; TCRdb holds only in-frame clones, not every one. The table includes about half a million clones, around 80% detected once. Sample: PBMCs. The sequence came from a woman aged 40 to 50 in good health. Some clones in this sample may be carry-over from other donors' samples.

In DNA form, the CDR3 reads TGTGCCAGCAGCTTGAACAGGGGAGAGACCCAGTACTTC. The encoded protein is CASSLNRGETQYF. This chain uses TRBV5-5 with TRBJ2-5; the match to TRBD1 covers 7 bases. The CDR3 length is 13 residues. Trimming took 1 base from V and 4 from J; bases not matched to a gene: 1. Germline V lookup: CDR1 SGHKS, CDR2 YYEKEE (reference sequence).